The T cell receptor beta chain described here comes from a study of CD8+CD57+ T cells in acquired aplastic anemia. Both TCR beta VDJ combination and CDR3 sequence profiling were carried out. Genomic DNA was the template for this profiling. TCRdb re-analysed the reads in MiXCR, keeping a single row per CDR3 protein. Of just over 400,000 distinct CDR3 sequences in the sample, about two thirds were seen once. There are 15 residues in the CDR3. Deletions cut 6 bases from V and 7 bases from J, with 16 bases between. The source is a human donor in good health, serving as a control. Sequenced: sorted CD4+, CD8+, or CD8+CD57+ T cells (not recorded which) from PBMCs. The rearrangement links TRBV12-3 or TRBV12-4 to TRBJ1-6; no reliable D call. CDR3 sequence (DNA): TGTGCCAGCAGCAGTACCGGCGCGGGGAATTCACCCCTCCACTTT. This codes for CASSSTGAGNSPLHF.